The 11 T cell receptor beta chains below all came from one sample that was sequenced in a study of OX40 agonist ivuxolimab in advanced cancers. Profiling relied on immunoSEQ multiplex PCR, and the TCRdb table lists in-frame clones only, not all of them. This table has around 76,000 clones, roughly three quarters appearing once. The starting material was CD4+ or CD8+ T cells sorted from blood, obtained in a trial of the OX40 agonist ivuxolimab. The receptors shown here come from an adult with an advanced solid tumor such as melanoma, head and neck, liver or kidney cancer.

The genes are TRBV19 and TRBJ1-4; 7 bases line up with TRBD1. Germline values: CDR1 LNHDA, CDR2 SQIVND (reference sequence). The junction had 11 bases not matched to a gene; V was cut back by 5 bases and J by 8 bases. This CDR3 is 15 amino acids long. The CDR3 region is CASSETGQPEEKLFF. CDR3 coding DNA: TGTGCCAGTAGTGAGACGGGACAGCCGGAGGAAAAACTGTTTTTT.

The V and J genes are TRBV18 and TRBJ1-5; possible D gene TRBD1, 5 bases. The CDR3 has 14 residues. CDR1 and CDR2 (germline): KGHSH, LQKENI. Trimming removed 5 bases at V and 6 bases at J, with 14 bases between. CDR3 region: CASSAAGGTQPQHF. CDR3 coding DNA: TGTGCCAGCTCAGCCGCCGGGGGAACTCAGCCCCAGCATTTT.

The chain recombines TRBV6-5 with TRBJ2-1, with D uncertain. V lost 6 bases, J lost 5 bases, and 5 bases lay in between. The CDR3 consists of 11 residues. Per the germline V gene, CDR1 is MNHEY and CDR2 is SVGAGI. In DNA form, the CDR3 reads TGTGCCAGCAGCGTCGACAATGAGCAGTTCTTC. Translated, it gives CASSVDNEQFF.

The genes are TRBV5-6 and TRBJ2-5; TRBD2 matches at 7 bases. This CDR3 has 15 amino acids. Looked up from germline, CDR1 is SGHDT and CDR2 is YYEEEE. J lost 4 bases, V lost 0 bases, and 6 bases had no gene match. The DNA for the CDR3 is TGTGCCAGCAGCTTGGAGGCCAGGGAGGGAGAGACCCAGTACTTC. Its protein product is CASSLEAREGETQYF.

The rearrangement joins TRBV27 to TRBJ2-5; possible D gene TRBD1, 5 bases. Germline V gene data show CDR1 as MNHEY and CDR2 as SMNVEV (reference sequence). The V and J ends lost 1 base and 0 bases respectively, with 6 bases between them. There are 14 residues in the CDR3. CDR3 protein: CASSLLGDQETQYF. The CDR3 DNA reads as TGTGCCAGCAGTTTATTAGGGGACCAAGAGACCCAGTACTTC.

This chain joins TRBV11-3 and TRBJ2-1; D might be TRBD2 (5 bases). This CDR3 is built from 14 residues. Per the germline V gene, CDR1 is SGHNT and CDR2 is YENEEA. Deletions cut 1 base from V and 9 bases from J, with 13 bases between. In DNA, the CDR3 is TGTGCCAGCAGCTTAGGACCGGTCGCGGGTGAGCAGTTCTTC. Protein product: CASSLGPVAGEQFF.

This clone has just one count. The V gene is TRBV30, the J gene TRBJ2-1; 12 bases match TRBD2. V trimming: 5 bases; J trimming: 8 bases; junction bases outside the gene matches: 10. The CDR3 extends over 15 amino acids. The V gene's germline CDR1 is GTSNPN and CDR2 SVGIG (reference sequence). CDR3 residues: CAWAHASGRADEQFF. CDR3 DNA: TGTGCCTGGGCACACGCTAGCGGGAGGGCCGATGAGCAGTTCTTC.

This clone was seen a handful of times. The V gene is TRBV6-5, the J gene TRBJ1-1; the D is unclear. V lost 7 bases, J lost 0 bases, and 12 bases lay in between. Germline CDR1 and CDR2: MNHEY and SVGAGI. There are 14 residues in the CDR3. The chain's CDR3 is CASTPSRLNTEAFF. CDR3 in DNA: TGTGCCAGCACCCCCTCCAGATTGAACACTGAAGCTTTCTTT.

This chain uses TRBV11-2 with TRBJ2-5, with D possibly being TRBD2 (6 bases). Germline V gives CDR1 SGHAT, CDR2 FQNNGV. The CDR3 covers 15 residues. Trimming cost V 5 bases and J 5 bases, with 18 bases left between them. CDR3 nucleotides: TGTGCCAGCAGCCTCTTAAGGGCTAGCGAGGAGACCCAGTACTTC. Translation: CASSLLRASEETQYF.

CDR3 sequence (DNA): TGCGCCAGCAGCTTGGAGGCCCGGAGCTCCTATAATTCACCCCTCCACTTT. Translating it yields CASSLEARSSYNSPLHF. The J gene is TRBJ1-6, the V gene TRBV5-1; unclear D gene. CDR3 size: 17 residues. The germline gives CDR1 SGHRS, CDR2 YFSETQ. Trimming pared 0 bases from V and 0 bases from J, leaving 10 bases between. The entire variable domain, with the rest obtained from reference TRBV5-1 and TRBJ1-6, is as follows: KAGVTQTPRYLIKTRGQQVTLSCSPISGHRSVSWYQQTPGQGLQFLFEYFSETQRNKGNFPGRFSGRQFSNSRSEMNVSTLELGDSALYLCASSLEARSSYNSPLHFGNGTRLTVT.

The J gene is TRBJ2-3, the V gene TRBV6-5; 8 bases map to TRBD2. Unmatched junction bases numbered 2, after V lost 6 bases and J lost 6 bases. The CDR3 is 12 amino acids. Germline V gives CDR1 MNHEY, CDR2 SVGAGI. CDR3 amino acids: CASSRGRDTQYF. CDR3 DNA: TGTGCCAGCAGCCGCGGGAGGGATACGCAGTATTTT.